This T cell receptor (beta chain) was captured by sequencing in a study of blood T cell repertoires in COVID-19. Study background: Both acute and convalescent COVID-19 samples were obtained from the United States, Italy and Spain. T cells, B-cell-depleted T cells, or PBMCs supplied cDNA or gDNA.

Generated by immunoSEQ multiplex PCR, the TCRdb table keeps only in-frame clones and is missing some. The sample holds around 260,000 clones, around four fifths seen once. V was trimmed by 4 bases and J by 7 bases, leaving 15 bases between them. The CDR3 loop spans 13 amino acids. CDR1 SQVTM and CDR2 ANQGSEA come from the germline V gene. Participants came from about two dozen US areas, aged about 18 to 89 years. The chain carries TRBV29-1 and TRBJ2-3, with D possibly TRBD2 on 6 matching bases. The source of this sequence is a man between 25 and 39 years old with acute COVID-19. Source material: PBMCs or T cells enriched from blood (not recorded which). CDR3 DNA sequence: TGCAGCGTTGTAGGGCCTAGCGTTAATACGCAGTATTTT. It yields the protein CSVVGPSVNTQYF.